The T cell receptor (beta chain) described here comes from a study of CD8 T cells in ankylosing spondylitis. As concerns this clonotype: No antigen is known for it.

TCRdb reprocessed the 5' RACE reads with MiXCR, giving one entry per CDR3 protein. This sample yields around 250,000 distinct CDR3 sequences, of which around 32% are seen a single time; 4% to 5.5% belongs to the top ten. Study-wide results and limits: What seemed typical of ankylosing spondylitis blood was a TCR beta motif built from roughly eight highly homologous variants. Relatively rare in peripheral blood, disease-linked clones were also CD8+.

This receptor was obtained from a male donor with ankylosing spondylitis or in good health (not recorded which). The sequenced sample consisted of blood, either unsorted or a sorted T cell fraction (not recorded which).

The CDR3 DNA follows: TGTGCCAGCAGCTTAGAAGGGGGCGCTTACGAGCAGTACTTC. Translated, it gives CASSLEGGAYEQYF. This chain connects TRBV7-8 to TRBJ2-7, with 7 positions matching TRBD1. This CDR3 is built from 14 residues. After removal of 1 base from V and 4 bases from J, the junction contained 4 bases not matched to a gene. CDR1 SGHVS and CDR2 FQNEAQ come from the germline V gene.